A selection of T cell receptor beta chains follows, all from one sample in a study of T-cell memory formation after mild COVID-19. MiXCR, run by TCRdb on the 5' RACE reads, gives a single entry per CDR3 protein. The sample holds some 300,000 distinct CDR3 sequences, less than 20% seen once. Sequenced material: PBMCs or a T cell subset sorted from them (not recorded which). All receptors derive from a man between 18 and 29 years old who had mild COVID-19 (a few samples of this study predate the infection). Cell type and time point are not known. The CDR3 runs from the conserved cysteine through the conserved F or W. D genes are given only for firm matches. Only some rows state a clone size, as once, few, many or a class for expanded clones.

j_call: TRBJ1-5; d_call: NA; clone_size: NA; v_call: TRBV2; cdr3_nt: TGTGCCAGCAGTGAAAACAGCCTTAGCAATCAGCCCCAGCATTTT; cdr3_aa: CASSENSLSNQPQHF
j_call: TRBJ1-2; d_call: NA; clone_size: NA; v_call: TRBV20-1; cdr3_nt: TGCAGTGCTAGAGGTGCCATCGGAAGGGACTATGGCTACACCTTC; cdr3_aa: CSARGAIGRDYGYTF
j_call: TRBJ2-5; d_call: TRBD2; clone_size: NA; v_call: TRBV5-4; cdr3_nt: TGTGCCAGCAGCTTGGCTAGCGGGGCCCAAGAGACCCAGTACTTC; cdr3_aa: CASSLASGAQETQYF
j_call: TRBJ1-2; d_call: NA; clone_size: NA; v_call: TRBV6-5; cdr3_nt: TGTGCCAGCAGTCCATATCCAAAGCTGCCGGGCTGGGGCTACACCTTC; cdr3_aa: CASSPYPKLPGWGYTF
j_call: TRBJ1-5; d_call: NA; clone_size: few; v_call: TRBV12-3/TRBV12-4; cdr3_nt: TGTGCCAGCACCCCGAGCCCCGGGAATCAGCCCCAGCATTTT; cdr3_aa: CASTPSPGNQPQHF
j_call: TRBJ2-3; d_call: NA; clone_size: NA; v_call: TRBV9; cdr3_nt: TGTGCCAGCAGCGTAGGGTCCTTCGTCGGAGATACGCAGTATTTT; cdr3_aa: CASSVGSFVGDTQYF
j_call: TRBJ1-5; d_call: TRBD1; clone_size: NA; v_call: TRBV20-1; cdr3_nt: TGCAGTGCCAACAGGGGGCTTGGCAATCAGCCCCAGCATTTT; cdr3_aa: CSANRGLGNQPQHF
j_call: TRBJ2-1; d_call: NA; clone_size: NA; v_call: TRBV15; cdr3_nt: TGTGCCACCAGCAGGGTTGGACTGGCCTACAATGAGCAGTTCTTC; cdr3_aa: CATSRVGLAYNEQFF
j_call: TRBJ1-1; d_call: TRBD1; clone_size: few; v_call: TRBV29-1; cdr3_nt: TGCAGCGTTACAGGGGGCTGGGGAATGAACACTGAAGCTTTCTTT; cdr3_aa: CSVTGGWGMNTEAFF
j_call: TRBJ2-1; d_call: NA; clone_size: NA; v_call: TRBV10-3; cdr3_nt: TGTGCCATCAGTGAAGAGGAATACAATGAGCAGTTCTTC; cdr3_aa: CAISEEEYNEQFF
j_call: TRBJ1-2; d_call: NA; clone_size: few; v_call: TRBV20-1; cdr3_nt: TGCAGTGCCCCCAAACCGGGAGACAACTATGGCTACACCTTC; cdr3_aa: CSAPKPGDNYGYTF
j_call: TRBJ1-2; d_call: NA; clone_size: NA; v_call: TRBV12-3/TRBV12-4; cdr3_nt: TGTGCCAGCAGCCAGGGGTTGCGCTACACCTTC; cdr3_aa: CASSQGLRYTF
j_call: TRBJ2-1; d_call: TRBD1; clone_size: NA; v_call: TRBV5-1; cdr3_nt: TGCGCCAGCAGCGATCAGGGGGAGTCCTACAATGAGCAGTTCTTC; cdr3_aa: CASSDQGESYNEQFF
j_call: TRBJ2-3; d_call: NA; clone_size: once; v_call: TRBV5-1; cdr3_nt: TGCGCCAGCAGCTTCAGACAAAGCACAGATACGCAGTATTTT; cdr3_aa: CASSFRQSTDTQYF
j_call: TRBJ1-1; d_call: NA; clone_size: NA; v_call: TRBV5-1; cdr3_nt: TGCGCCAGCAGCTTGCGGGCAGTCGACAAAGCTTTCTTT; cdr3_aa: CASSLRAVDKAFF
j_call: TRBJ1-2; d_call: TRBD1; clone_size: few; v_call: TRBV4-2; cdr3_nt: TGTGCCAGCAGCCAAGATTTGACGTCGGGGACAGGGACAGTTCACTTC; cdr3_aa: CASSQDLTSGTGTVHF
j_call: TRBJ1-5; d_call: NA; clone_size: NA; v_call: TRBV25-1; cdr3_nt: TGTGCCAGCAGCTCCTCATCGGGGGGTGTAGCGGGCAATCAGCCCCAGCATTTT; cdr3_aa: CASSSSSGGVAGNQPQHF
j_call: TRBJ1-2; d_call: TRBD1; clone_size: NA; v_call: TRBV29-1; cdr3_nt: TGCATAACAGGGGGCGCGGAGGGCTACACCTTC; cdr3_aa: CITGGAEGYTF
j_call: TRBJ1-4; d_call: NA; clone_size: NA; v_call: TRBV12-3/TRBV12-4; cdr3_nt: TGTGCCAGCAGTTTAGCTCCCGATGAAAAACTGTTTTTT; cdr3_aa: CASSLAPDEKLFF
j_call: TRBJ1-1; d_call: NA; clone_size: NA; v_call: TRBV28; cdr3_nt: TGTGCCAGCAGTTTACCACAGACAGTGACTGAAGCTTTCTTT; cdr3_aa: CASSLPQTVTEAFF
j_call: TRBJ1-4; d_call: NA; clone_size: once; v_call: TRBV15; cdr3_nt: TGTGCCACCAGCACAGCCAGGGTTTTTGAAAAACTGTTTTTT; cdr3_aa: CATSTARVFEKLFF
j_call: TRBJ2-5; d_call: NA; clone_size: NA; v_call: TRBV3-1; cdr3_nt: TGTGCCAGCAGCCAAGGTGGGATGGAAGAGACCCAGTACTTC; cdr3_aa: CASSQGGMEETQYF
j_call: TRBJ2-7; d_call: TRBD1; clone_size: few; v_call: TRBV7-6; cdr3_nt: TGTGCCAGCAGCTCAGGACAGGGCCCCTTCTACGAGCAGTACTTC; cdr3_aa: CASSSGQGPFYEQYF
j_call: TRBJ2-3; d_call: NA; clone_size: few; v_call: TRBV6-2/TRBV6-3; cdr3_nt: TGTGCCAGCAGTTCCAGACGAATGACAGATACGCAGTATTTT; cdr3_aa: CASSSRRMTDTQYF
j_call: TRBJ2-6; d_call: NA; clone_size: few; v_call: TRBV9; cdr3_nt: TGTGCCAGCAGCGTAGATGGAAGGGGCAATGGGGCCAACGTCCTGACTTTC; cdr3_aa: CASSVDGRGNGANVLTF
j_call: TRBJ2-2; d_call: NA; clone_size: NA; v_call: TRBV4-3; cdr3_nt: TGCGCCAGCAGCCCAGAGGGGGGACAGAACACCGGGGAGCTGTTTTTT; cdr3_aa: CASSPEGGQNTGELFF
j_call: TRBJ1-2; d_call: NA; clone_size: few; v_call: TRBV7-2; cdr3_nt: TGTGCCAGCAGCTTAGCTGCCGGTAACTATGGCTACACCTTC; cdr3_aa: CASSLAAGNYGYTF
j_call: TRBJ2-7; d_call: NA; clone_size: many; v_call: TRBV12-3/TRBV12-4; cdr3_nt: TGTGCCAGCAGTATTTCACAGGGTATTAGATACGAGCAGTACTTC; cdr3_aa: CASSISQGIRYEQYF
j_call: TRBJ1-5; d_call: NA; clone_size: NA; v_call: TRBV7-2; cdr3_nt: TGTGCCAGCAGCTTAGTCCGGCGGGAGCCCCAGCATTTT; cdr3_aa: CASSLVRREPQHF
j_call: TRBJ2-3; d_call: TRBD2; clone_size: few; v_call: TRBV6-2/TRBV6-3; cdr3_nt: TGTGCCAGCAGTTACGGCGGGGGATCAGATACGCAGTATTTT; cdr3_aa: CASSYGGGSDTQYF
j_call: TRBJ2-5; d_call: TRBD1; clone_size: NA; v_call: TRBV5-1; cdr3_nt: TGCGCCAGCAGCCGGACAGGGATGTGGCAAGAGACCCAGTACTTC; cdr3_aa: CASSRTGMWQETQYF
j_call: TRBJ2-2; d_call: TRBD2; clone_size: few; v_call: TRBV7-3; cdr3_nt: TGTGCCAGCAGCTTAAGATTCGGGGGGGCCATGAACACCGGGGAGCTGTTTTTT; cdr3_aa: CASSLRFGGAMNTGELFF
j_call: TRBJ2-7; d_call: NA; clone_size: NA; v_call: TRBV4-2; cdr3_nt: TGTGCCAGCAGCCATTCCGGGACGGCAACCTACGAGCAGTACTTC; cdr3_aa: CASSHSGTATYEQYF
j_call: TRBJ1-1; d_call: NA; clone_size: few; v_call: TRBV11-2; cdr3_nt: TGTGCCAGCAGGAAAGGGTCGAACACTGAAGCTTTCTTT; cdr3_aa: CASRKGSNTEAFF
j_call: TRBJ2-3; d_call: NA; clone_size: many; v_call: TRBV18; cdr3_nt: TGTGCCAGCTCACCAGTAAGGAGCGCAGATACGCAGTATTTT; cdr3_aa: CASSPVRSADTQYF
j_call: TRBJ2-3; d_call: NA; clone_size: few; v_call: TRBV12-3/TRBV12-4; cdr3_nt: TGTGCCAGCGGGCCTAGCACAGATACGCAGTATTTT; cdr3_aa: CASGPSTDTQYF
j_call: TRBJ1-6; d_call: NA; clone_size: NA; v_call: TRBV21-1; cdr3_nt: TGTGCCAGCAGCAAATTAAAGGACAGGGGCTCCTATAATTCACCCCTCCACTTT; cdr3_aa: CASSKLKDRGSYNSPLHF
j_call: TRBJ2-3; d_call: NA; clone_size: few; v_call: TRBV7-3; cdr3_nt: TGTGCCAGCAGCTTAGTAGGGGTCCGAGATACGCAGTATTTT; cdr3_aa: CASSLVGVRDTQYF
j_call: TRBJ2-3; d_call: TRBD2; clone_size: NA; v_call: TRBV7-2; cdr3_nt: TGTGCCAGCAGCCTCGGACTAGCGGGGGATGGATATACGCAGTATTTT; cdr3_aa: CASSLGLAGDGYTQYF
j_call: TRBJ2-1; d_call: NA; clone_size: NA; v_call: TRBV2; cdr3_nt: TGTGCCAGCAGTAGGTTGGACAATGAGCAGTTCTTC; cdr3_aa: CASSRLDNEQFF
j_call: TRBJ1-1; d_call: NA; clone_size: NA; v_call: TRBV5-1; cdr3_nt: TGCGCCAGCAGCTTGGAGTTTTGGCAGGGTCCCGAAGCTTTCTTT; cdr3_aa: CASSLEFWQGPEAFF
j_call: TRBJ2-3; d_call: NA; clone_size: many; v_call: TRBV3-1; cdr3_nt: TGTGCCAGCAGCCGAAACACAGATACGCAGTATTTT; cdr3_aa: CASSRNTDTQYF
j_call: TRBJ2-7; d_call: TRBD2; clone_size: NA; v_call: TRBV5-1; cdr3_nt: TGCGCCAGCAGCTTGGGGACTAGCATTGGAGCCGACGAGCAGTACTTC; cdr3_aa: CASSLGTSIGADEQYF
j_call: TRBJ1-1; d_call: NA; clone_size: few; v_call: TRBV5-6; cdr3_nt: TGTGCCAGCTCCTGGGGGGTGCTGAACACTGAAGCTTTCTTT; cdr3_aa: CASSWGVLNTEAFF
j_call: TRBJ1-1; d_call: TRBD1; clone_size: few; v_call: TRBV6-4; cdr3_nt: TGTGCCAGCAGTGACTGTCCGACCCAACAGGGGGAAAAGGGAGAAACTGAAGCTTTCTTT; cdr3_aa: CASSDCPTQQGEKGETEAFF
j_call: TRBJ2-1; d_call: TRBD1; clone_size: few; v_call: TRBV3-1; cdr3_nt: TGTGCCAGCACCAGGACAGGGGACTATGAGCAGTTCTTC; cdr3_aa: CASTRTGDYEQFF
j_call: TRBJ2-3; d_call: NA; clone_size: few; v_call: TRBV6-2/TRBV6-3; cdr3_nt: TGTGCCAGCAGTTACCCGAGGGCAGATACGCAGTATTTT; cdr3_aa: CASSYPRADTQYF
j_call: TRBJ1-6; d_call: TRBD1; clone_size: few; v_call: TRBV11-2; cdr3_nt: TGTGCCAGCAGCACCCCGGACAGGGGAAATTCACCCCTCCACTTT; cdr3_aa: CASSTPDRGNSPLHF
j_call: TRBJ2-5; d_call: TRBD1; clone_size: NA; v_call: TRBV29-1; cdr3_nt: TGCAGCGGAACCCAGGGGGCCGAGACCCAGTACTTC; cdr3_aa: CSGTQGAETQYF
j_call: TRBJ2-5; d_call: TRBD1; clone_size: NA; v_call: TRBV5-1; cdr3_nt: TGCGCCAGCAGCGGGTGGACAGGGCAAGAGACCCAGTACTTC; cdr3_aa: CASSGWTGQETQYF